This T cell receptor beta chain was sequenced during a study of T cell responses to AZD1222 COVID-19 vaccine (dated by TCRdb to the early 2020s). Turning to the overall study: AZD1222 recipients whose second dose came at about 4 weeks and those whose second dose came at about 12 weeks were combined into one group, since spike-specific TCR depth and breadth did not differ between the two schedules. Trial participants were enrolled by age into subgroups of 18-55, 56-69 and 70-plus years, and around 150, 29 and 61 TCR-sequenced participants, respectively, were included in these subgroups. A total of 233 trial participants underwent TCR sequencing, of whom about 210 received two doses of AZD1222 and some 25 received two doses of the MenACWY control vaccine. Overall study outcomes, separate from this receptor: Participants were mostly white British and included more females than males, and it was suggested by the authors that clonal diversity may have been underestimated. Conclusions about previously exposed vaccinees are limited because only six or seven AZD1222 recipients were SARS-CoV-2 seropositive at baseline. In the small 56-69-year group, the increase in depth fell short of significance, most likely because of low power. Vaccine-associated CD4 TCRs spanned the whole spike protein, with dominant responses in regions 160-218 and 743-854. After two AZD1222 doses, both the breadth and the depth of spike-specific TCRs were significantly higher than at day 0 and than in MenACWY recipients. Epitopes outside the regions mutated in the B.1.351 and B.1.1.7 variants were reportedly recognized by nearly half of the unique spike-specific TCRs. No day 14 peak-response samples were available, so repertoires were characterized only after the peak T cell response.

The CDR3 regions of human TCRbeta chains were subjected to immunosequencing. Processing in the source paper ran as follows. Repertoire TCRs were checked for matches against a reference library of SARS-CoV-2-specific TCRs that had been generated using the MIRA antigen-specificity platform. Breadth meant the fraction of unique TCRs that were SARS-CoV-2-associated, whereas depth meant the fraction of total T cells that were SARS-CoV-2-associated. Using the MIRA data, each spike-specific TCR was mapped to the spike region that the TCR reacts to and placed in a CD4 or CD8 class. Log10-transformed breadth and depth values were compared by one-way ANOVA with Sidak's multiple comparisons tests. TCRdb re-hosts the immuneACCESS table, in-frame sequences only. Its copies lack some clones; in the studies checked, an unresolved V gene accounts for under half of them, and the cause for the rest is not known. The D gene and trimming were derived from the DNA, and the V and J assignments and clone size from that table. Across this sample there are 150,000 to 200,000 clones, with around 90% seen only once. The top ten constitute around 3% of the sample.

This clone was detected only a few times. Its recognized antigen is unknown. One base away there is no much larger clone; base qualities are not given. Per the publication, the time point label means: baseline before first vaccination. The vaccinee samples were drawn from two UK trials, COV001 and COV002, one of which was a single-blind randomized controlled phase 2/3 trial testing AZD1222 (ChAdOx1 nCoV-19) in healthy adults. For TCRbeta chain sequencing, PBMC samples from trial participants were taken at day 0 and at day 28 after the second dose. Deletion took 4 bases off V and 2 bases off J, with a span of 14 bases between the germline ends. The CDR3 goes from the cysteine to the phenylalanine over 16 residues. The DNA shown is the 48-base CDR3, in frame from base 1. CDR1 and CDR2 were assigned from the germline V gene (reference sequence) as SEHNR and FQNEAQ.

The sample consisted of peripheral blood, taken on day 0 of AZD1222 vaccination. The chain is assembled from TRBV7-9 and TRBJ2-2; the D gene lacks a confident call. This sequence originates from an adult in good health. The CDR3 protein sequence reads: CASSSLPGPNTGELFF. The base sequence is TGTGCCAGCAGCTCCCTACCAGGACCTAACACCGGGGAGCTGTTTTTT.